The clone carrying this T cell receptor beta chain has a handful of counts. Its antigen is still unknown. Each cDNA held unique molecular identifiers, and template switching gave it a universal primer site. One entry per CDR3 protein, called by TCRdb with MiXCR from the 5' RACE reads. The sample carries 350,000 to 400,000 distinct CDR3 sequences, 8.5% to 10% recorded once. This record comes from a study of identical twins. The CDR3 is 15 residues long. Germline V gives CDR1 DFQATT, CDR2 SNEGSKA (reference sequence). V lost 2 bases and J lost 4; bases outside the gene matches: 4. Findings and caveats of the study: Invariant T cells like MAIT and iNKT could partly confound the zero-insertion analyses. Where beta out-of-frame sequences were concerned, excess twin sharing was weaker. In cord blood, abundant beta clonotypes had fewer insertions; memory showed no trend.

The chain uses TRBV20-1 and TRBJ2-1; 11 bases fit TRBD2. Sequenced input: naive T cells sorted from blood. This receptor was obtained from a woman between 45 and 60 years old in good health. The CDR3 loop is CSARPLAGEYNEQFF. As DNA, the CDR3 is TGCAGTGCTAGACCACTAGCGGGAGAGTACAATGAGCAGTTCTTC.